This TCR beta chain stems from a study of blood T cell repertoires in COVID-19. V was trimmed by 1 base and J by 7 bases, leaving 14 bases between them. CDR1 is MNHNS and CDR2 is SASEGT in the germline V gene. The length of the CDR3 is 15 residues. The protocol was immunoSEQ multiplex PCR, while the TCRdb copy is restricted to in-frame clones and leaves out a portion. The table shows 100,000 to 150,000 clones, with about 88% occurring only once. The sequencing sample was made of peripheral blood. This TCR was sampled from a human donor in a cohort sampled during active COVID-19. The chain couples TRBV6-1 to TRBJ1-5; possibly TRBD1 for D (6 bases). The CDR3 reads CASSEEQGGGQPQHF. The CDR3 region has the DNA TGTGCCAGCAGTGAAGAGCAGGGCGGGGGCCAGCCCCAGCATTTT.